The entry that follows covers one T cell receptor (beta chain) sequence. Its antigen is unknown. Qualities for individual bases were not recorded, and no much larger clone is one base off. The sample originates from a study of blood T cell repertoires in COVID-19 (dated by TCRdb to the early 2020s). Notes on the research overall: Collaborator samples came from the United States, Italy and Spain and covered acute and convalescent phases of COVID-19. A freely available public database, intended as a resource for researchers studying the immune response to SARS-CoV-2, is where the repertoires were released. The samples were drawn from two sources: the first 160 participants of the ongoing ImmuneRACE study, and fewer than 1,500 subjects contributed by 6 global collaborators. Nearly every sample came with metadata listing a de-identified subject ID, COVID-19 status, age in years and sex. Where HLA class I and class II types were available, the types were taken from metadata supplied by the sample provider, not from assay-based typing. The dataset comprised deeply sampled blood TCRbeta repertoires from subjects exposed to, actively infected with, or recovered from COVID-19. The prospective study material was composed of cDNA or gDNA derived from T cells, B-cell-depleted T cells, or PBMCs.

The investigation overall reported the following: The quantity of clinical and demographic metadata differed by source and by participant and was supplied without curation.

V drops 1 base and J drops 14 bases, leaving 14 bases in between. The CDR3 covers 13 residues, taking in both the cysteine and the phenylalanine. The DNA shown is the 39-base CDR3, in frame from base 1. CDR1 SGHVS and CDR2 FQNEAQ were looked up in the germline V gene. Participants in the prospective study were enrolled through a virtual design, were aged roughly 18 to 100 years, and lived in about two dozen United States geographic areas. To assign participants to cohorts, the prospective study relied on clinical history that participants themselves reported in a screening survey and a study questionnaire. Recovered participants in ImmuneRACE Cohort 3 were defined as having two consecutive negative NP/OP PCR tests, clearance from a healthcare professional, or resolution of symptoms. In the prospective study, mobile phlebotomists collected whole blood, serum and a nasopharyngeal or oropharyngeal swab from each participant. Prospective study participants could optionally give additional blood draws and questionnaires over an approximately 2-month period. Blood samples from the prospective study were shipped frozen or at room temperature prior to DNA extraction.

TCRbeta CDR3 regions were amplified from genomic DNA by means of the immunoSEQ Assay, a bias-controlled multiplex PCR. In the authors' own workflow: The number of nucleated cells in each sample was estimated from the amplification of reference gene primers within the assay. To quantify the absolute abundance of each unique TCRbeta CDR3 rearrangement, sequence reads were collapsed and filtered. Productive Simpson clonality was computed per sample as the square root of Simpson's diversity index over productive rearrangements. TCRdb re-hosts the immuneACCESS table, in-frame sequences only. Its copies lack some clones; in the studies checked, an unresolved V gene accounts for under half of them, and the cause for the rest is not known. The V and J calls and clone size were taken over from that table, and D and trimming were inferred from the DNA. This sample is represented by roughly 250,000 clones; around nine tenths of them were singletons. The ten largest account for about 1.5% of the sample.

The sequencing sample was made of PBMCs or T cells enriched from blood (not recorded which). The origin of this receptor is a woman between 45 and 60 years old who had recovered from COVID-19. This receptor chain uses TRBV7-8 and TRBJ1-4, with the D gene too uncertain to name. CDR3 protein: CASSLGVAALLFF. The base sequence is TGTGCCAGCAGCTTAGGAGTGGCGGCCCTTCTGTTTTTT.